The 17 T cell receptor beta chains given below trace back to one sample, sequenced in a study of liver allograft versus peripheral blood T cells (dated by TCRdb to 2020 to 2021). Context from the whole study: T cell receptor repertoires present within transplanted livers were compared with repertoires in the peripheral blood of liver transplant recipients.

TCRdb records Illumina MiSeq as the sequencer. Using fastp at Q25 and MiXCR, TCRdb reprocessed the public reads and kept productive beta chains. Rows are unified per CDR3 protein, each entry keeping the most common DNA and genes. The sample table records around 4,200 distinct CDR3 sequences; about 20% of these occur just once. Of the sample, roughly 4.7% falls within the top ten clones. Receptors were obtained from a human patient who had a liver transplant. After a transplant, certain T cells may trace back to the graft donor.

On this clonotype itself: A much more abundant neighbour one base away suggests this may be a read error. The gene calls are TRBV9 and TRBJ1-2, with D hard to call. Trimming stripped 1 base from V and 2 bases from J, with 12 bases between. CDR3 length: 15 residues. Germline loops: CDR1 SGDLS, CDR2 YYNGEE. CDR3 sequence: CASSVTEIGNYGYTF. CDR3 coding DNA: TGTGCCAGCAGCGTAACGGAGATAGGGAACTATGGCTACACCTTC.

This clonotype has ten or more counts. J is TRBJ1-2 and V is TRBV5-6; D remains ambiguous. The CDR3 spans 14 residues. CDR1 SGHDT and CDR2 YYEEEE come from the germline V gene. The V end lost 4 bases, the J end lost 2 bases, and 12 bases lay between the germline ends. CDR3 sequence reads: CASSPTPRNYGYTF. The CDR3 DNA reads as TGTGCCAGCAGCCCAACCCCTAGGAACTATGGCTACACCTTC. The full variable domain, in which reference TRBV5-6 and TRBJ1-2 provide the parts outside the CDR3, is DAGVTQSPTHLIKTRGQQVTLRCSPKSGHDTVSWYQQALGQGPQFIFQYYEEEERQRGNFPDRFSGHQFPNYSSELNVNALLLGDSALYLCASSPTPRNYGYTFGSGTRLTVV.

Within the sample, this clonotype is medium-sized. This sequence joins TRBV12-3 or TRBV12-4 and TRBJ2-7; weak D call: TRBD2 (5 bases). The CDR3 consists of 14 residues. V lost 2 bases and J 3 bases, leaving 11 bases between the germline ends. Here the CDR3 DNA reads TGTGCCAGCAGTTTACGAGGAGGCTACTACGAGCAGTACTTC. Translation gives CASSLRGGYYEQYF.

The chain links TRBV12-5 to TRBJ2-5; D gene uncertain. This CDR3 comprises 12 residues. Per the germline V gene, CDR1 is LGHNT and CDR2 is FRNRAP. V was clipped by 3 bases and J by 5 bases, with 7 bases between them. CDR3 region: CASGFPGETQYF. The CDR3 DNA follows: TGTGCTAGTGGTTTCCCTGGGGAGACCCAGTACTTC. The full variable domain, completed using reference TRBV12-5 and TRBJ2-5, is DARVTQTPRHKVTEMGQEVTMRCQPILGHNTVFWYRQTMMQGLELLAYFRNRAPLDDSGMPKDRFSAEMPDATLATLKIQPSEPRDSAVYFCASGFPGETQYFGPGTRLLVL.

Relative to its sample, this clonotype is medium-sized. The chain combines TRBV7-9 with TRBJ2-1; D uncertain. The germline V gene encodes CDR1 SEHNR and CDR2 FQNEAQ (reference sequence). V dropped 2 bases and J dropped 7 bases, with 6 bases sitting between them. The length of the CDR3 is 12 residues. The CDR3 spells CASSLNSNEQFF. The DNA of the CDR3 is TGTGCCAGCAGCTTAAACTCAAATGAGCAGTTCTTC.

V gene TRBV7-2 combines with J gene TRBJ2-7, with D hard to call. This CDR3 comprises 11 residues. CDR1 and CDR2 from the germline V gene are SGHTA and FQGNSA. The V and J ends lost 5 bases and 7 bases respectively, with 9 bases between them. CDR3 bases: TGTGCCAGCAGCGTAGGCTCGGAGCAGTACTTC. Translating it yields CASSVGSEQYF.

A note on this clonotype: Being one base from a much bigger clone, this may be a read error. The chain links TRBV11-1 to TRBJ2-1; D remains ambiguous. CDR1 is SGHAT and CDR2 is FQDESV in the germline V gene (reference sequence). This CDR3 region has 12 residues. V dropped 0 bases and J dropped 10 bases, with 7 bases sitting between them. CDR3: CASSLAFREQFF. The CDR3 region has the DNA TGTGCCAGCAGCTTAGCGTTCCGCGAGCAGTTCTTC.

This clonotype showed up just once. The J gene is TRBJ2-7, the V gene TRBV10-1; D possibly uses TRBD1 or TRBD2 (5 bases each). This CDR3 comprises 12 residues. Germline CDR1 and CDR2: WNHNN and SYGVQD (reference sequence). V lost 5 bases, J lost 3 bases, and 8 bases lay in between. The CDR3 spells CASSTGLYEQYF. The CDR3, as DNA: TGCGCCAGCAGTACGGGGCTCTACGAGCAGTACTTC.

The rearrangement joins TRBV14 to TRBJ2-4, with 8 nucleotides matching TRBD1. This CDR3 has 17 amino acids. J was trimmed by 0 bases and V by 4 bases; bases with no gene match: 8. The germline V gene has CDR1 SGHDN and CDR2 FVKESK. CDR3 DNA: TGTGCCAGCAGCCCAGGGGGCGGGATAATAGCCAAAAACATTCAGTACTTC. Translated, it gives CASSPGGGIIAKNIQYF.

Here the CDR3 DNA reads TGCAGTGCCAAACCCTTTTTACAGGATGGCTACACCTTC. Translating it yields CSAKPFLQDGYTF. The chain uses TRBV20-1 and TRBJ1-2; perhaps TRBD1 as D (5 bases). Germline assignment: CDR1 DFQATT and CDR2 SNEGSKA (reference sequence). With 6 bases removed from V and 6 bases from J, the gap between germline ends came to 17 bases. The length of the CDR3 is 13 residues.

This clonotype is medium-sized by share. J is TRBJ1-1 and V is TRBV19; D gene unclear. V dropped 7 bases and J dropped 4 bases, with 13 bases sitting between them. The CDR3 totals 13 residues. Germline CDR1 and CDR2: LNHDA and SQIVND (reference sequence). CDR3 residues: CASKGQAVTEAFF. The CDR3 DNA reads as TGTGCCAGTAAAGGCCAGGCGGTCACTGAAGCTTTCTTT.

By proportion, this clonotype is medium-sized. V usage is TRBV11-1 and J usage is TRBJ1-1; D may be TRBD1 (6 bases). Trimming shortened V by 1 base and J by 2 bases, and 23 bases separated the two germline ends. The germline CDR1 and CDR2 sequences are SGHAT and FQDESV (reference sequence). The CDR3 totals 19 residues. The CDR3 spells CASSLGSSHIRGYNTEAFF. The DNA of the CDR3 is TGTGCCAGCAGCTTAGGATCCTCCCACATCAGGGGTTATAACACTGAAGCTTTCTTT. Full variable domain (remainder filled in from reference TRBV11-1 and TRBJ1-1): EAEVAQSPRYKITEKSQAVAFWCDPISGHATLYWYRQILGQGPELLVQFQDESVVDDSQLPKDRFSAERLKGVDSTLKIQPAELGDSAMYLCASSLGSSHIRGYNTEAFFGQGTRLTVV.

This clonotype is labeled as large. The rearrangement uses TRBV16 and TRBJ1-6; D is uncertain. The CDR3 is made up of 14 amino acids. The V gene lost 4 bases and the J gene lost 7 bases, with 11 bases spanning the gap. CDR1 and CDR2 (germline): KGHSY, FQNENV. CDR3 sequence: CASSPGPWNSPLHF. The CDR3 bases are TGTGCCAGCAGCCCCGGGCCATGGAATTCACCCCTCCACTTT.

By share, this clonotype ranks as medium-sized. The J gene is TRBJ2-1, the V gene TRBV19; 8 positions agree with TRBD2. The J segment lost 14 bases and the V segment lost 4 bases, leaving 7 bases of the junction unmatched. CDR3 size: 12 residues. Germline V gene data show CDR1 as LNHDA and CDR2 as SQIVND (reference sequence). CDR3 residues: CASSSLGRGKFF. The DNA for the CDR3 is TGTGCCAGTAGTAGTCTCGGGAGGGGAAAGTTCTTC.

The V and J genes are TRBV11-2 and TRBJ1-1; tentative D call: TRBD1 (5 bases). Germline lookup yields CDR1 SGHAT and CDR2 FQNNGV. The CDR3 totals 18 residues. V was cut by 4 bases and J by 1 base, with 22 bases left in between. For the CDR3, the DNA is TGTGCCAGCAGCTGGGGATCAGGGATGTTGCTGGAGAACACTGAAGCTTTCTTT. Protein product: CASSWGSGMLLENTEAFF.

Points on this clonotype: This may be a read error: a much more frequent sequence differs by one nucleotide. The chain links TRBV29-1 to TRBJ2-1; D might be TRBD1 (6 bases). This CDR3 contains 10 residues. Trimming took 8 bases from V and 10 from J, leaving 12 bases between them. Germline lookup yields CDR1 SQVTM and CDR2 ANQGSEA. CDR3 protein: CSTGQDEQFF. DNA of the CDR3: TGCAGCACGGGACAAGACGAGCAGTTCTTC.

By sample fraction, this clonotype is medium-sized. The rearrangement links TRBV20-1 to TRBJ1-1; TRBD1 matches at 10 bases. This CDR3 is 14 amino acids long. Per germline, CDR1 DFQATT and CDR2 SNEGSKA (reference sequence). The CDR3 nucleotides read TGCACCTCCCGGGACAGGGGCATGAACACTGAAGCTTTCTTT. It specifies CTSRDRGMNTEAFF.